The clone carrying this TCR beta chain was picked up one time. This record belongs to a study of sequential checkpoint blockade in melanoma. Study overall: Maintenance nivolumab came after either treatment sequence.

Treatment given: randomized to nivolumab then ipilimumab (arm A) or the reverse (arm B). No patient had prior DNA-damaging chemotherapy. From thawed PBMCs, live CD3+CD8+ cells negative for CD19 and CD56 were sorted. This table comes from immunoSEQ multiplex PCR, and its TCRdb copy is limited to in-frame clones, with some not included. The profile shows about 14,000 clones, around half of them singletons. CDR1 is SGHVS, CDR2 FNYEAQ, per germline. V lost 1 base, J lost 2 bases, and 13 bases stayed unmatched. CDR3 length equals 18 residues. The sequence was collected from a human donor with melanoma. The genes are TRBV7-6 and TRBJ2-5, with TRBD2 matching 7 bases. The specimen comprised CD8+ T cells sorted from blood (inferred from file names), sampled from a patient given nivolumab and ipilimumab in sequence. This CDR3 reads CASSLGVAGPLVQETQYF. In nucleotides, the CDR3 is TGTGCCAGCAGCTTAGGTGTAGCGGGTCCGCTGGTTCAAGAGACCCAGTACTTC.